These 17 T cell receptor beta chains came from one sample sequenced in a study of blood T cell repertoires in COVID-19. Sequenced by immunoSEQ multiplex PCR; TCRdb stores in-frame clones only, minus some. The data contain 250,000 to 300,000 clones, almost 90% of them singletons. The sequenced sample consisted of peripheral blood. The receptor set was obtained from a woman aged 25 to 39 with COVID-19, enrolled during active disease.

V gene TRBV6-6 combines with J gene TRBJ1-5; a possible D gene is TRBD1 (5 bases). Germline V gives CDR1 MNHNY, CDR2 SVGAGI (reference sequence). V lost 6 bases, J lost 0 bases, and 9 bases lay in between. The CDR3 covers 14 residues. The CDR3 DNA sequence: TGTGCCAGCAGCCGACAGTATAGCAATCAGCCCCAGCATTTT. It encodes CASSRQYSNQPQHF.

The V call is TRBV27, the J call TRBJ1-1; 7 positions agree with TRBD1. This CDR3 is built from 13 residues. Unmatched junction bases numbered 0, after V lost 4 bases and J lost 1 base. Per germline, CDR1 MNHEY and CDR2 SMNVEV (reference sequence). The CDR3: CASSWTGNTEAFF. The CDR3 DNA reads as TGTGCCAGCAGTTGGACAGGGAACACTGAAGCTTTCTTT.

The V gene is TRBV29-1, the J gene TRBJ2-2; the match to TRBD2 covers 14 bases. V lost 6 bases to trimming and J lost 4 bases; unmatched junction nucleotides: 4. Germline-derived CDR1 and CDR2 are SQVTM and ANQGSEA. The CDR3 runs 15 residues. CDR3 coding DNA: TGCAGCGTCCGACTAGCGGGAGGGCCCACCGGGGAGCTGTTTTTT. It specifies CSVRLAGGPTGELFF.

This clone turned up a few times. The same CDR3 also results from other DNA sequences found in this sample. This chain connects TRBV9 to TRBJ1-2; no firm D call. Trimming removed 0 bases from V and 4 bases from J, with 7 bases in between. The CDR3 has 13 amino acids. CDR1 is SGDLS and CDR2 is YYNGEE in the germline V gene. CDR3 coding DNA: TGTGCCAGCAGCGTAGGCGGCGTCTATGGCTACACCTTC. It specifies CASSVGGVYGYTF. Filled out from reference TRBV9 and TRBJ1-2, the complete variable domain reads DSGVTQTPKHLITATGQRVTLRCSPRSGDLSVYWYQQSLDQGLQFLIQYYNGEERAKGNILERFSAQQFPDLHSELNLSSLELGDSALYFCASSVGGVYGYTFGSGTRLTVV.

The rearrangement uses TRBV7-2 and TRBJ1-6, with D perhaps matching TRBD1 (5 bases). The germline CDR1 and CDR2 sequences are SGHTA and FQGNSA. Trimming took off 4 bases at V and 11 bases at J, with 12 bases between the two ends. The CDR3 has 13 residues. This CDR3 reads CASSSAGRAPLHF. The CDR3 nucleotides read TGTGCCAGCAGCTCCGCGGGGCGGGCACCCCTCCACTTT.

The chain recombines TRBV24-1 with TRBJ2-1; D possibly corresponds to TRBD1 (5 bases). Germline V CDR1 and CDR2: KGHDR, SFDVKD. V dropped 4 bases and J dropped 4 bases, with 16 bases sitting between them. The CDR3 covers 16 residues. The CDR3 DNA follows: TGTGCCACCAGTGAGTCAACAGGCCAGGTATACAATGAGCAGTTCTTC. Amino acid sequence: CATSESTGQVYNEQFF.

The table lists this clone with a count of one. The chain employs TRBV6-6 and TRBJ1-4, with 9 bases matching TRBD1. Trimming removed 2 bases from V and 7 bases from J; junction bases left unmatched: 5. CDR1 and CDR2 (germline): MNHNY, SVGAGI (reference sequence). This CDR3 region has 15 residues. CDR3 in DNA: TGTGCCAGCAGTTACGGTGGGACAGGGACTGAAAAACTGTTTTTT. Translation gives CASSYGGTGTEKLFF.

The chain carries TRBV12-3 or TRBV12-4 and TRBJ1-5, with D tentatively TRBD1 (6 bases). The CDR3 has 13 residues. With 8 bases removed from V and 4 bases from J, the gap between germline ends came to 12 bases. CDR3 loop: CASSRGSNQPQHF. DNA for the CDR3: TGTGCCAGCTCGAGGGGGTCGAATCAGCCCCAGCATTTT.

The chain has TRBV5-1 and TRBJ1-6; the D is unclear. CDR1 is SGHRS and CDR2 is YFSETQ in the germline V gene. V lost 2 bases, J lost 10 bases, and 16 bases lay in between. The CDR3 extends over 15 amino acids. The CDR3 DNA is TGCGCCAGCAGCTTAACCGGGCCCGGCGGGTCACCCCTCCACTTT. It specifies CASSLTGPGGSPLHF.

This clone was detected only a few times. CDR3 DNA sequence: TGCGCCAGCGCAAGAGAGGGAGACACTGAAGCTTTCTTT. It yields the protein CASAREGDTEAFF. The chain recombines TRBV5-1 with TRBJ1-1, with D unclear. Trimming removed 7 bases from V and 3 bases from J, with 13 bases in between. The CDR3 contains 13 residues. Germline CDR1 is SGHRS and CDR2 is YFSETQ. Supplemented by reference TRBV5-1 and TRBJ1-1, the full variable domain reads KAGVTQTPRYLIKTRGQQVTLSCSPISGHRSVSWYQQTPGQGLQFLFEYFSETQRNKGNFPGRFSGRQFSNSRSEMNVSTLELGDSALYLCASAREGDTEAFFGQGTRLTVV.

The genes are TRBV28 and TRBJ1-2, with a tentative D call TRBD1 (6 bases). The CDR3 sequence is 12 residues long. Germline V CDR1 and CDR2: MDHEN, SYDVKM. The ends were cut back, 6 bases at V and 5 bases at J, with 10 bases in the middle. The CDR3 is CASRDQGYGYTF. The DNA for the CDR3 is TGTGCCAGCAGAGATCAGGGGTATGGCTACACCTTC.

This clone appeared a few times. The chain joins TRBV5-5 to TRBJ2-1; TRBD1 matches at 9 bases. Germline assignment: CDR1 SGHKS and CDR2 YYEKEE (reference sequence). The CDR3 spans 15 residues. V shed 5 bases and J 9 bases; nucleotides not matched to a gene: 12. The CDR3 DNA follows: TGTGCCAGCAGGTGGAGGGACAGGGAGTCGACTGAGCAGTTCTTC. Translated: CASRWRDRESTEQFF.

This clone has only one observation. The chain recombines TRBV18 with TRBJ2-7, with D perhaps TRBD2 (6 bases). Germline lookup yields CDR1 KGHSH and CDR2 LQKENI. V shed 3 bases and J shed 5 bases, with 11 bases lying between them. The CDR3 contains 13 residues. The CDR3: CASSPRRDDEQYF. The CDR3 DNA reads TGTGCCAGCTCACCGCGGAGGGATGACGAGCAGTACTTC. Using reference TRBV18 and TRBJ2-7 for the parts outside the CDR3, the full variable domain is NAGVMQNPRHLVRRRGQEARLRCSPMKGHSHVYWYRQLPEEGLKFMVYLQKENIIDESGMPKERFSAEFPKEGPSILRIQQVVRGDSAAYFCASSPRRDDEQYFGPGTRLTVT.

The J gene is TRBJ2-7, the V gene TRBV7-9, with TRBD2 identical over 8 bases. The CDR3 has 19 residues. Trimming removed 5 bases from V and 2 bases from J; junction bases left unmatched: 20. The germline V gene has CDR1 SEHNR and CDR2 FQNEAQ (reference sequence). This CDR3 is CASSPYGRGSGYSTYEQYF. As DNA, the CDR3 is TGTGCCAGCAGCCCCTACGGGAGGGGTAGCGGGTATAGTACCTACGAGCAGTACTTC.

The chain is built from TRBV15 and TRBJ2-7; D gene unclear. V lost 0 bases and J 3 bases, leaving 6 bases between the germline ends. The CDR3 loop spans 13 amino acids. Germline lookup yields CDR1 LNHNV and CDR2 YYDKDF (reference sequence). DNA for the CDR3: TGTGCCACCAGCAGAGATCCCAACTACGAGCAGTACTTC. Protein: CATSRDPNYEQYF.

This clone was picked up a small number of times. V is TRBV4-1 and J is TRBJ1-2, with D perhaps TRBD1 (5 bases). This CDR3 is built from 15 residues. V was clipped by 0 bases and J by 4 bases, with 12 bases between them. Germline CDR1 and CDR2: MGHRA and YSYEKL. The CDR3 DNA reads TGCGCCAGCAGCCAAGATGAACAGGCTAGCTATGGCTACACCTTC. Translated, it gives CASSQDEQASYGYTF.

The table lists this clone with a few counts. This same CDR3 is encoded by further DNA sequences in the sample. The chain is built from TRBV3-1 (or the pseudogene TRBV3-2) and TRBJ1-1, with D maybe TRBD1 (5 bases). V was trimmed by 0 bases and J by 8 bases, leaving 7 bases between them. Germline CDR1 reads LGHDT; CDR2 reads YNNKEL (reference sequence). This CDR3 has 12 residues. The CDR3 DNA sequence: TGTGCCAGCAGCCAAGAGGGGGGGGAAGCTTTCTTT. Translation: CASSQEGGEAFF.